This TCR beta chain was found in a study of blood T cells in healthy people across ages. The V and J ends lost 2 bases and 8 bases respectively, with 13 bases between them. The CDR3 is made up of 13 amino acids. The V gene's germline CDR1 is SQVTM and CDR2 ANQGSEA. Comment on this clonotype: In this CDR3 the conserved last residue, phenylalanine or tryptophan, is missing, so a read error is likely.

Using a J-beta primer mix together with a sample-barcoded 5' primer, a second PCR was run for roughly 6 to 12 cycles. Using its own MiXCR run on the 5' RACE reads, TCRdb lists one record per CDR3 protein. This table holds around 1,700,000 distinct CDR3 sequences, 28% found once. The source of this sequence is a woman aged 30 to 39 in good health. The chain is built from TRBV29-1 and TRBJ2-1; D ambiguous. Material: blood. The CDR3 region has the DNA TGCAGCGTTGAATCCTCCGCTCTTGATGAGCAGTTCGTC. Translated, it gives CSVESSALDEQFV.